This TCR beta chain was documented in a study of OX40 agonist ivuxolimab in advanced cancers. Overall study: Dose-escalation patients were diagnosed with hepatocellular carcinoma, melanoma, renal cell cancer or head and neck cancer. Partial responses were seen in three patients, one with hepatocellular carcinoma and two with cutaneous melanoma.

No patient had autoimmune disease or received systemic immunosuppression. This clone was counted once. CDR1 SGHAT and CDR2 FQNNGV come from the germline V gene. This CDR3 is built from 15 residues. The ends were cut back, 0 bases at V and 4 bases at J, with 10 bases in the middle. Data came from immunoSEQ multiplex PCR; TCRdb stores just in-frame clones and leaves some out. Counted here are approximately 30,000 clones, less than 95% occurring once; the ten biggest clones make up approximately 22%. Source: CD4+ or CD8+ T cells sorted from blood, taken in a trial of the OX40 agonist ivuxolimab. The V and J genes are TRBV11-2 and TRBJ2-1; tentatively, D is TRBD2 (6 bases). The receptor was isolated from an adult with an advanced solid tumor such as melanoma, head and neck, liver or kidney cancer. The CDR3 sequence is CASSLESSAYNEQFF. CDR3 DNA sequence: TGTGCCAGCAGCTTAGAGTCTAGCGCATACAATGAGCAGTTCTTC.